Each of the 2 T cell receptor beta chains below was sequenced from the same sample in a study of T cells after posttransplantation cyclophosphamide. The assay was immunoSEQ multiplex PCR, and TCRdb's table has in-frame clones only and misses some. The data contain roughly 13,000 clones, about four fifths of them singletons. Sequences were obtained from memory CD4+ T cells sorted from PBMCs. All receptors derive from a man aged 45-65 years.

This clone has just a few counts. CDR3 DNA sequence: TGCGCCAGCAGTGCAGGGGCTAACATGCCCCAGCATTTT. Protein: CASSAGANMPQHF. The rearrangement uses TRBV10-2 and TRBJ1-5; maybe TRBD1 (6 bases). Trimming cost V 4 bases and J 9 bases, with 13 bases left between them. The CDR3 runs to 13 residues. Germline assignment: CDR1 WSHSY and CDR2 SAAADI.

This clone was observed a single time. V is TRBV18 and J is TRBJ1-5, with D perhaps matching TRBD1 (5 bases). Trimming removed 3 bases from V and 5 bases from J, with 23 bases in between. Germline V lookup: CDR1 KGHSH, CDR2 LQKENI. CDR3 length equals 18 residues. The DNA of the CDR3 is TGTGCCAGCTCACCTAGTTCCCCCGGACATATGTTGGATCAGCCCCAGCATTTT. This encodes CASSPSSPGHMLDQPQHF.